This T cell receptor (beta chain) was sequenced during a study of early T cells in non-severe SARS-CoV-2 infection (dated by TCRdb to the early 2020s). Study-level background: Bulk RNA from unsorted whole blood was used for TCR sequencing, so alpha and beta chains could not be paired. Broad study findings and their caveats: VDJdb matching was skewed toward anti-spike CD8 responses, so virus-specific expansions were likely underestimated and private and CD4 specificities were missed.

A case-control design nested within a healthcare worker cohort in London, UK, was used, with weekly nasopharyngeal swab PCR tests and blood sampling performed. Healthcare workers were enrolled in the week of the UK lockdown, from 23 to 31 March 2020, and were followed every week for up to roughly 16 weeks. The germline V gene (reference sequence) sets CDR1 to LGHDT and CDR2 to YNNKEL. The CDR3 measures 14 amino acids from cysteine to phenylalanine. Only the CDR3 region is kept as DNA, spanning 42 bases read in frame from base 1. V was cut back by 3 bases and J by 6 bases, leaving a gap of 14 bases between them. This clonotype has a handful of counts. The antigen it recognizes is unknown. No much larger clone is present one base from it, and per-base qualities are unavailable. To prepare the library, 5' RACE was applied. Instrument used: NextSeq 500. The TCR library protocol attached unique molecular identifiers to individual cDNA molecules to correct for sequencing error and PCR bias. TCR alpha and beta chains were both sequenced, and the abundances of alpha and beta sequences in each sample were closely correlated with each other. The study's processing was this. Decombinator V4 was used to perform V gene, J gene and CDR3 annotation of TCR sequences. Expanded TCRs were defined as changing significantly between any two time points under a Poisson model with p below 0.0001. TCR abundances were normalised to the total number of TCRs sequenced in each sample and reported as counts per million. MAIT TCRs were defined by TRAV1-2 paired with TRAJ12, TRAJ20 or TRAJ33, and iNKT TCRs by TRAV10 paired with TRAJ18. VDJdb, accessed on 1 November 2021, was searched for TCRs annotated for CMV, EBV and SARS-CoV-2, and TCRs annotated for more than one antigen were excluded. TCRdb reprocessing: public reads trimmed at Q25 with fastp, clones called with MiXCR, in-frame beta chains kept. Rows with one shared CDR3 protein collapse into an entry with the most common genes and DNA. Clone size and V and J calls follow TCRdb, not the original study. The sample has 70,000 to 95,000 distinct CDR3 sequences on record, 8.5% to 10% of them singletons. The ten largest make up about 5.3% of the sample.

Recombination connected TRBV3-1 to TRBJ1-2, with TRBD1 as a weak D call on 5 bases. Sequencing used whole blood. The sequence was collected from an adult who was a healthcare worker with PCR-confirmed SARS-CoV-2 infection or an uninfected control (not recorded which). The DNA sequence reads TGTGCCAGCAGCCACGGCCTTTCGGGGGATGGCTACACCTTC. Translated, it gives CASSHGLSGDGYTF.